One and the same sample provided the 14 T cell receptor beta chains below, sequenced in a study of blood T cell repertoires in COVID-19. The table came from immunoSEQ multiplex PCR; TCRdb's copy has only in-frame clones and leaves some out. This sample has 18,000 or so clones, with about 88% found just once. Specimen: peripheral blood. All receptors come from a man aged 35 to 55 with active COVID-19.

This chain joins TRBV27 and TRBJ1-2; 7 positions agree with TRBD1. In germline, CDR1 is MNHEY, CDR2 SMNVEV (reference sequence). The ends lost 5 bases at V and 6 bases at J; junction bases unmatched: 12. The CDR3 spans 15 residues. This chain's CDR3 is CASSKSGQRVHGYTF. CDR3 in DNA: TGTGCCAGCAGTAAATCGGGACAGCGCGTCCATGGCTACACCTTC.

The CDR3, as DNA: TGTGCTAGTGCTCGAAGCGGGGCTAGAAAGAATGAGCAGTTCTTC. Amino acids: CASARSGARKNEQFF. The rearrangement uses TRBV12-5 and TRBJ2-1; 7 nucleotides line up with TRBD2. J was trimmed by 7 bases and V by 7 bases; bases with no gene match: 13. This CDR3 spans 15 amino acids. Looked up from germline, CDR1 is LGHNT and CDR2 is FRNRAP.

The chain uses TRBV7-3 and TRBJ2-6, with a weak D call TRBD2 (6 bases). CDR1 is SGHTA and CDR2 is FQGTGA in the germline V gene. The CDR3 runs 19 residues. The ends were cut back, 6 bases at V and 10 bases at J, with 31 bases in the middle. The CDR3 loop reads CASRPTGRGIKRGLNVLTF. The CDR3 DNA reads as TGTGCCAGCAGACCCACTGGCCGGGGGATTAAGAGGGGCCTGAACGTCCTGACTTTC.

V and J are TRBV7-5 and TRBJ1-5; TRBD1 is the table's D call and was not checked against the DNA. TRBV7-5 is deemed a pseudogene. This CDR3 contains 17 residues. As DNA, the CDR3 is TGTGTCAGAAGCTTAAAAGATCTCAGGGAAAAAAATCAGCCCCAGCATTTT. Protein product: CVRSLKDLREKNQPQHF.

The DNA for the CDR3 is TGTGCCAGCAGCTTGGAAGGGGGGGGTTCACCCCTCCACTTT. Translating it yields CASSLEGGGSPLHF. V is TRBV5-5 and J is TRBJ1-6; perhaps TRBD1 as D (6 bases). This CDR3 has 14 amino acids. Germline CDR1 and CDR2: SGHKS and YYEKEE (reference sequence). V was shortened by 0 bases and J by 9 bases, with 10 bases between the two germline ends.

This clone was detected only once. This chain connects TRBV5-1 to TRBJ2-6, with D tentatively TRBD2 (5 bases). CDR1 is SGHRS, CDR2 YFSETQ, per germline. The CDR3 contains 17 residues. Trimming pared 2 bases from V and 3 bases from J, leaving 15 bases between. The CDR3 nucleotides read TGCGCCAGCAGCTTCTCCCCCCCGGACTTTGGGGCCAACGTCCTGACTTTC. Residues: CASSFSPPDFGANVLTF.

The CDR3 loop is CASSDSGTGVYEQYF. DNA for the CDR3: TGTGCCAGCAGTGATTCCGGGACAGGGGTCTACGAGCAGTACTTC. The J gene is TRBJ2-7, the V gene TRBV25-1; 10 bases map to TRBD1. This CDR3 is 15 amino acids long. Germline V lookup: CDR1 MGHDK, CDR2 SYGVNS. The V and J ends lost 3 bases and 3 bases, in that order; junction bases with no gene match: 5.

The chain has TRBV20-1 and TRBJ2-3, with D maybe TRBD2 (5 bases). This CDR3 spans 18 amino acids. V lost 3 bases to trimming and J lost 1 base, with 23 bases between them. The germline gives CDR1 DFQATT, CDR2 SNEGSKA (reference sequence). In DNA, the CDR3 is TGCAGTGCTAGTAACCAGTGGCCAGCGGACGATCGCACAGATACGCAGTATTTT. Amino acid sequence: CSASNQWPADDRTDTQYF.

Written as DNA, the CDR3 is TGTGCCAGCAGGGGACAGGGTGACACCGGGGAGCTGTTTTTT. Translating gives CASRGQGDTGELFF. The rearrangement joins TRBV6-5 to TRBJ2-2; 9 nucleotides match TRBD1. The V and J ends lost 6 bases and 3 bases, in that order; junction bases with no gene match: 2. CDR1 is MNHEY, CDR2 SVGAGI, per germline. The CDR3 is 14 residues long.

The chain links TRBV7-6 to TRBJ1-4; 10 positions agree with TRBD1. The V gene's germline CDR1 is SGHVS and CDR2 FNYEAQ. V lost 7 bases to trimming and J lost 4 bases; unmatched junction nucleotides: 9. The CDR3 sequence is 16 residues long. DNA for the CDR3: TGTGCCAGCACCACGGGACAGGGGCCTCTTAATGAAAAACTGTTTTTT. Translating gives CASTTGQGPLNEKLFF.

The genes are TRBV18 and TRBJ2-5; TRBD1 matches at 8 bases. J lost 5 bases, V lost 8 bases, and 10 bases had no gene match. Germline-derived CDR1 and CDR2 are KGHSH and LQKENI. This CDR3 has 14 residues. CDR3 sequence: CASTGQGASETQYF. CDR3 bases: TGTGCCAGCACAGGGCAGGGGGCGTCGGAGACCCAGTACTTC.

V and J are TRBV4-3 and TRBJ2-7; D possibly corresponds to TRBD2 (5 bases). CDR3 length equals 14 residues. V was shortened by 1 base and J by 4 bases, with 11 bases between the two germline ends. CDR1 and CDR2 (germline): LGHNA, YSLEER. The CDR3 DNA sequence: TGCGCCAGCAGCCAAGGAGACCGGGGATACGAGCAGTACTTC. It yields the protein CASSQGDRGYEQYF.

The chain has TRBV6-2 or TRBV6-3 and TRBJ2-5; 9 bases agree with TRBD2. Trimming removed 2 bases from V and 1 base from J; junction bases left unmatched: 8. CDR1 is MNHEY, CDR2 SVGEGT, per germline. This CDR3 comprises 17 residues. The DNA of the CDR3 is TGTGCCAGCAGTTACCACGCGGGAGGGGGGCTCCAAGAGACCCAGTACTTC. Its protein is CASSYHAGGGLQETQYF.

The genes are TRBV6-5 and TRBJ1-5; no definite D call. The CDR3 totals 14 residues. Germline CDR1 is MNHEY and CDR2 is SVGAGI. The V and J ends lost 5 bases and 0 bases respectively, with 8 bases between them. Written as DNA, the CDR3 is TGTGCCAGCAGTCGCGGTTATAGCAATCAGCCCCAGCATTTT. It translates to CASSRGYSNQPQHF.